This TCR beta chain stems from a study of CD8+ T cells in alopecia areata. As for the study in general: Each of the treated patients was given oral tofacitinib, 5 to 10 mg twice daily, for moderate-to-severe alopecia areata.

About this clone itself: Its antigen is not identified.

Sorting of PBMCs yielded the CD4+ and CD8+ T cells. Extraction of RNA preceded its reverse transcription into cDNA, which served as the sequencing template. TCRdb keeps only in-frame clones here, not all; method: immunoSEQ multiplex PCR. The repertoire has some 170,000 clones, about 63% of them found once; the top ten carry about 1.7%. General study results and limits: Normal scalp had lower clonality than lesional scalp, with alopecia totalis/universalis lesions showing this most strongly.

This CDR3 has 13 residues. V lost 1 base to trimming and J lost 6 bases, with 8 bases between them. Germline lookup yields CDR1 SGHAT and CDR2 FQNNGV. The sequence was collected from a human donor with alopecia areata. This specimen consisted of CD4+ T cells sorted from blood, obtained at week 0. The J gene is TRBJ2-3, the V gene TRBV11-2; D is uncertain. The CDR3 bases are TGTGCCAGCAGCTTAGGGTTCGTGGATACGCAGTATTTT. It encodes CASSLGFVDTQYF.